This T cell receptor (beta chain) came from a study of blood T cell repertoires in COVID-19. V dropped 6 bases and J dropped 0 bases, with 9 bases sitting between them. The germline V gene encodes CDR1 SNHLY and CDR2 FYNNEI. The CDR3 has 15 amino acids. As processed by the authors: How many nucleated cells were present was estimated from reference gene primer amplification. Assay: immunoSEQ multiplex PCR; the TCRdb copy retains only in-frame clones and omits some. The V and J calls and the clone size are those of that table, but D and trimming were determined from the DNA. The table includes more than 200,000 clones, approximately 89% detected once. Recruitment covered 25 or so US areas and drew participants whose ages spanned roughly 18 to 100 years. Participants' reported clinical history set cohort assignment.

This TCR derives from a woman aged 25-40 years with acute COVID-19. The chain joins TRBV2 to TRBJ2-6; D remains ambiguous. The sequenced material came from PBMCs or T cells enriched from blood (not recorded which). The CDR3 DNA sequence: TGTGCCAGCAGCCCAGAGGCCTCTGGGGCCAACGTCCTGACTTTC. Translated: CASSPEASGANVLTF.